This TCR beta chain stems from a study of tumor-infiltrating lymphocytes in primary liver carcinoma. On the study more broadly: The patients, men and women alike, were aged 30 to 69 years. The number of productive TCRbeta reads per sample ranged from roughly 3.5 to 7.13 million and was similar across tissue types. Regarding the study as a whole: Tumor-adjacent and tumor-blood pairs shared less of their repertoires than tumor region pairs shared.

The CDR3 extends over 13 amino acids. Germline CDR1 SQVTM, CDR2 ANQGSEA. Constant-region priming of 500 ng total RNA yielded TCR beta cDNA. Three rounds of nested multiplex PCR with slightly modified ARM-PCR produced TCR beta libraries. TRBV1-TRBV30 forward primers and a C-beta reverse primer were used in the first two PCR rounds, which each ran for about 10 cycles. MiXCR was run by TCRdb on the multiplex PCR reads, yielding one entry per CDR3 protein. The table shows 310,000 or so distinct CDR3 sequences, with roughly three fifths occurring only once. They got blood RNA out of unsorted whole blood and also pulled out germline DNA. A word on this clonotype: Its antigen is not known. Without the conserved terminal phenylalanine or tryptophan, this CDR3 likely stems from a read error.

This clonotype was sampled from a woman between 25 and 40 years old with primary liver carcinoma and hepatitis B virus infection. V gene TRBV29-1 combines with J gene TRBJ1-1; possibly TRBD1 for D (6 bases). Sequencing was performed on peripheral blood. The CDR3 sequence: CSVDRERDTEAFI. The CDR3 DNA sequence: TGCAGCGTTGACAGGGAGAGGGACACCGAAGCTTTCATT.